This passage covers 11 T cell receptor beta chains from one sample sequenced in a study of CD8+CD57+ T cells in acquired aplastic anemia. Profiles of TCR beta VDJ and CDR3 were generated from a genomic DNA template. TCRdb fed the reads into MiXCR, producing one record per CDR3 protein. The sample includes 150,000 to 200,000 distinct CDR3 sequences, 55% to 70% of them seen just once. Sequencing was done on a sample of sorted CD4+, CD8+, or CD8+CD57+ T cells (not recorded which) from PBMCs. The receptors stem from a human donor with severe aplastic anemia or a healthy control (not recorded which).

Written as DNA, the CDR3 is TGTGCCAGTAGTATTACCGGCGCGGGGGGTGGCGAGCAGTACTTC. Its protein product is CASSITGAGGGEQYF. The gene calls are TRBV19 and TRBJ2-7; TRBD2 matches 8 bases. V lost 3 bases, J lost 6 bases, and 10 bases stayed unmatched. The CDR3 contains 15 residues. In germline, CDR1 is LNHDA, CDR2 SQIVND (reference sequence).

This rearrangement joins TRBV6-1 to TRBJ2-7; no clear D gene. Germline-derived CDR1 and CDR2 are MNHNS and SASEGT. Trimming stripped 4 bases from V and 3 bases from J, with 10 bases between. There are 13 residues in the CDR3. The CDR3 DNA follows: TGTGCCAGCAGTGCTCAGGAGCACTACGAGCAGTACTTC. Its protein is CASSAQEHYEQYF.

The chain combines TRBV29-1 with TRBJ1-2, with TRBD1 as a possible D gene (5 bases). V lost 0 bases to trimming and J lost 8 bases, with 10 bases between them. Germline V gene lookup returns CDR1 SQVTM and CDR2 ANQGSEA. This CDR3 has 12 amino acids. This CDR3 reads CSVEDGHEGYTF. CDR3 in DNA: TGCAGCGTTGAAGACGGACACGAAGGCTACACCTTC.

This chain joins TRBV2 and TRBJ1-1; TRBD1 aligns across 8 bases. Per the germline V gene, CDR1 is SNHLY and CDR2 is FYNNEI. The CDR3 totals 14 residues. With 4 bases clipped from V and 1 base from J, the junction kept 2 bases outside the gene matches. In nucleotides, the CDR3 is TGTGCCAGCAGTGCAGGGGGCGGGAACACTGAAGCTTTCTTT. Its protein product is CASSAGGGNTEAFF.

The gene calls are TRBV20-1 and TRBJ1-4, with a weak D call TRBD1 (6 bases). The CDR3 runs 15 residues. Germline-derived CDR1 and CDR2 are DFQATT and SNEGSKA (reference sequence). With 5 bases removed from V and 0 bases from J, the gap between germline ends came to 13 bases. This CDR3 reads CSALLDSATNEKLFF. The CDR3 DNA sequence: TGCAGTGCTCTATTGGACAGTGCAACTAATGAAAAACTGTTTTTT.

This clonotype was detected a few times. This sequence joins TRBV29-1 and TRBJ2-1, with 10 bases lining up with TRBD2. Germline CDR1 SQVTM, CDR2 ANQGSEA. The length of the CDR3 is 14 residues. V lost 6 bases to trimming and J lost 5 bases; unmatched junction nucleotides: 7. CDR3 loop: CSVVRTSGNNEQFF. Written as DNA, the CDR3 is TGCAGCGTAGTTAGGACTAGCGGAAACAATGAGCAGTTCTTC.

This clonotype was found once. At one boundary the junction diverges from the germline segment, which might be a read error. In DNA form, the CDR3 reads TGTGCCATCAGTGAGTCGAACAGGGGAGAGGACTTC. Protein: CAISESNRGEDF. The chain joins TRBV10-3 to TRBJ2-7; 7 bases are a match to TRBD1. CDR1 is ENHRY, CDR2 SYGVKD, per germline. The CDR3 has 12 amino acids.

This clonotype has only a few counts. The rearrangement uses TRBV15 and TRBJ2-6, with 12 positions matching TRBD1. The CDR3 runs to 18 residues. V trimming: 3 bases; J trimming: 2 bases; junction bases outside the gene matches: 5. The germline V gene encodes CDR1 LNHNV and CDR2 YYDKDF (reference sequence). This chain's CDR3 is CATSSRDRGPPGANVLTF. The CDR3 DNA follows: TGTGCCACCAGCAGTAGGGACAGGGGGCCGCCTGGGGCCAACGTCCTGACTTTC.

This sequence joins TRBV10-2 and TRBJ1-5, with a tentative D call TRBD1 (5 bases). The CDR3 runs to 18 residues. CDR1 and CDR2 from the germline V gene are WSHSY and SAAADI. The germline V and J ends were trimmed by 3 bases and 11 bases, with 29 bases remaining between them. CDR3 protein: CASSEAAGGSGFGETQHF. Here the CDR3 DNA reads TGCGCCAGCAGTGAAGCAGCGGGGGGGTCCGGGTTCGGAGAGACCCAGCATTTT.

Only a few counts were recorded for this clonotype. The chain couples TRBV2 to TRBJ2-7, with 8 bases matching TRBD1. V trimming: 6 bases; J trimming: 2 bases; junction bases outside the gene matches: 6. Germline CDR1 reads SNHLY; CDR2 reads FYNNEI. The CDR3 has 14 amino acids. For the CDR3, the DNA is TGTGCCAGCAGGCCGGAGACAGGGGCCTACGAGCAGTACTTC. Translation gives CASRPETGAYEQYF.

The V call is TRBV12-3 or TRBV12-4, the J call TRBJ2-7; D may be TRBD1 (6 bases). The length of the CDR3 is 16 residues. V was trimmed by 3 bases and J by 0 bases, leaving 15 bases between them. CDR3 protein: CASSFPAGVTSYEQYF. The CDR3 DNA reads as TGTGCCAGCAGTTTTCCCGCAGGGGTTACCTCCTACGAGCAGTACTTC.